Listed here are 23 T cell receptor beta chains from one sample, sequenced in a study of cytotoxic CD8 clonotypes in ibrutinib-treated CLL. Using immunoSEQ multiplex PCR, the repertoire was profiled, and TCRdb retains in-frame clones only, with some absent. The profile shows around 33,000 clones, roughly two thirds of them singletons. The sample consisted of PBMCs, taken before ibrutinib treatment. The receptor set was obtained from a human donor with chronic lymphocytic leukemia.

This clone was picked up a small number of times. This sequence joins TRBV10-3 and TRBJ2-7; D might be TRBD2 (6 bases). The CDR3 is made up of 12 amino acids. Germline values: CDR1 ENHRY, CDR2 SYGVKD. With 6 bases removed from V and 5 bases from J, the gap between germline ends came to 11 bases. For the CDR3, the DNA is TGTGCCATCAGGTTGGAGGGAAACGAGCAGTACTTC. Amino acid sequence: CAIRLEGNEQYF.

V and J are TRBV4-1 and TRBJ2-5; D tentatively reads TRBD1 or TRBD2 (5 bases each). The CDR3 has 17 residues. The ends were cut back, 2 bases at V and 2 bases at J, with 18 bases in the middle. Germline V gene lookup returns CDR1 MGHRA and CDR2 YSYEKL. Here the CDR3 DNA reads TGCGCCAGCAGCCAAAATTCTTTCCGGGACGGACAAGAGACCCAGTACTTC. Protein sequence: CASSQNSFRDGQETQYF.

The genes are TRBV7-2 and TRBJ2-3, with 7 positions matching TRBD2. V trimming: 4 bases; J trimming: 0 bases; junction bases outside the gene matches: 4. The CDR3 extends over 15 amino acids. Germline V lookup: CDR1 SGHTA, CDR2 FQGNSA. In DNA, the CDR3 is TGTGCCAGCAGCTCCGATAGCGGGAGCACAGATACGCAGTATTTT. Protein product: CASSSDSGSTDTQYF.

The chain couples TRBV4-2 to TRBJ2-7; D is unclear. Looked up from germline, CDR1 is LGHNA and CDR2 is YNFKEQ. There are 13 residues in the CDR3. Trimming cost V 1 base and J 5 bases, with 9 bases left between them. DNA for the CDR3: TGTGCCAGCAGCCAAGGGAATTTTAACGAGCAGTACTTC. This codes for CASSQGNFNEQYF.

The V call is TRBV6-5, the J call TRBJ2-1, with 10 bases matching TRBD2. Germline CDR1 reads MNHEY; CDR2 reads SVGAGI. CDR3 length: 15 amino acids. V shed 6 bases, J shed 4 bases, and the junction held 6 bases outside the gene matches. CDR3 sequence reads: CASSILAGDYNEQFF. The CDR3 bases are TGTGCCAGCAGCATCCTAGCGGGAGATTACAATGAGCAGTTCTTC.

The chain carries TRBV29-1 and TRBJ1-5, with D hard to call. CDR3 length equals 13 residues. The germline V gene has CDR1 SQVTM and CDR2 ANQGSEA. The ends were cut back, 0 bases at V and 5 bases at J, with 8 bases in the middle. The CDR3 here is CSVEEGPYQPQHF. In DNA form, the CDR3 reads TGCAGCGTTGAAGAGGGTCCCTATCAGCCCCAGCATTTT.

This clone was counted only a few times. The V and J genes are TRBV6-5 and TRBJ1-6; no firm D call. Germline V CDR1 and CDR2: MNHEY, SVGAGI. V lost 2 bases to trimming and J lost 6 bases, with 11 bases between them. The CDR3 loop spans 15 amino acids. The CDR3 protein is CASSYSAGINSPLHF. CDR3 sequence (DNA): TGTGCCAGCAGTTACAGTGCGGGCATTAATTCACCCCTCCACTTT.

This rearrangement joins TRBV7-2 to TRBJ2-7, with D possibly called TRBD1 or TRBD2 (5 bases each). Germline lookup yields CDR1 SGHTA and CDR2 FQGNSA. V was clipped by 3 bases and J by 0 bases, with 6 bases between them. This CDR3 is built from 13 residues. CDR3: CASSFGGSYEQYF. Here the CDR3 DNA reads TGTGCCAGCAGCTTTGGGGGCTCCTACGAGCAGTACTTC.

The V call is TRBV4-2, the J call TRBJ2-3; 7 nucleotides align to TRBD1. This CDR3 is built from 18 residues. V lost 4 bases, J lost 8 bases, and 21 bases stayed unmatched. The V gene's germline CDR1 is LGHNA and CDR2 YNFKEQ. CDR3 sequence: CASSPSDLDRTGGPTQYF. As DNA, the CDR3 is TGTGCCAGCAGCCCCAGCGACCTGGACCGGACAGGCGGACCTACGCAGTATTTT.

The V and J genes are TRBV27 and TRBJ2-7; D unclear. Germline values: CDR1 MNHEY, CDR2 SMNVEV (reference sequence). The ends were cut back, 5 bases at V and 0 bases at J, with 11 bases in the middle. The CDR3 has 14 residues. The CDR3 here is CASSPSGSSYEQYF. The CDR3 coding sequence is TGTGCCAGCAGTCCCAGTGGAAGCTCCTACGAGCAGTACTTC.

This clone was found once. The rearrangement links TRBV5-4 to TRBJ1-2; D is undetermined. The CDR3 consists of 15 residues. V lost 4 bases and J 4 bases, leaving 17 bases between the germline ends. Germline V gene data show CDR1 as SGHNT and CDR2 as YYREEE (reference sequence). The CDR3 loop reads CASSTADGRAYGYTF. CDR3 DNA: TGTGCCAGCAGCACGGCGGACGGAAGAGCCTATGGCTACACCTTC.

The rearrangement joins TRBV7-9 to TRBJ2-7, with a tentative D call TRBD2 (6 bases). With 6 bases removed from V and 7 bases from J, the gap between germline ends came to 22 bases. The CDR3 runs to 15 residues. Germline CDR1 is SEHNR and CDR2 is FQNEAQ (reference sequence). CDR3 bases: TGTGCCAGCAGTCACGCCCCGCGCGGGATGGAGGAGCAGTACTTC. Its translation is CASSHAPRGMEEQYF.

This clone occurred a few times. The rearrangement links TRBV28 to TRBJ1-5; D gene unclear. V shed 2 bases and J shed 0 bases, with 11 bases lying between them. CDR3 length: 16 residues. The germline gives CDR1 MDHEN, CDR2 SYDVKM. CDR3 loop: CASSLGLSSSNQPQHF. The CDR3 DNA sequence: TGTGCCAGCAGTTTAGGGTTGTCAAGTAGCAATCAGCCCCAGCATTTT.

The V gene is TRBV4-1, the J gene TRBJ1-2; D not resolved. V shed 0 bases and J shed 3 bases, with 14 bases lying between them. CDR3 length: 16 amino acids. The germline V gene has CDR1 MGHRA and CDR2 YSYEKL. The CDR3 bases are TGCGCCAGCAGCCAAGAAGGGCAGCAAGCCTACTATGGCTACACCTTC. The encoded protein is CASSQEGQQAYYGYTF.

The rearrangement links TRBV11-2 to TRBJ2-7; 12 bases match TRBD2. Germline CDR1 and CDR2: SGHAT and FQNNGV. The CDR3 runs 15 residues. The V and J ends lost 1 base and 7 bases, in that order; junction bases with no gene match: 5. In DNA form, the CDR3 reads TGTGCCAGCAGCTTAGCGACTAGCGGGGGCTTAGAGCAGTACTTC. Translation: CASSLATSGGLEQYF. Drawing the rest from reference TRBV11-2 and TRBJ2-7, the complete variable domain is EAGVAQSPRYKIIEKRQSVAFWCNPISGHATLYWYQQILGQGPKLLIQFQNNGVVDDSQLPKDRFSAERLKGVDSTLKIQPAKLEDSAVYLCASSLATSGGLEQYFGPGTRLTVT.

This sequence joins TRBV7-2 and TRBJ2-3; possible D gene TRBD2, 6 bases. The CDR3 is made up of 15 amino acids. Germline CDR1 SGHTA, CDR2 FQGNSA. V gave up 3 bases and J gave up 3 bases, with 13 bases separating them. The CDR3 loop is CASSFFAGRTDTQYF. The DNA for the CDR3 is TGTGCCAGCAGCTTTTTTGCGGGGCGGACAGATACGCAGTATTTT.

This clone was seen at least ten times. Here the CDR3 reads CASSLGPYNSPLHF. Written as DNA, the CDR3 is TGTGCCAGCTCACTCGGACCGTATAATTCACCCCTCCACTTT. The chain combines TRBV18 with TRBJ1-6; D call uncertain. V was trimmed by 4 bases and J by 4 bases, leaving 8 bases between them. The CDR3 covers 14 residues. The germline gives CDR1 KGHSH, CDR2 LQKENI. The full variable domain, its missing parts supplied by reference TRBV18 and TRBJ1-6, is NAGVMQNPRHLVRRRGQEARLRCSPMKGHSHVYWYRQLPEEGLKFMVYLQKENIIDESGMPKERFSAEFPKEGPSILRIQQVVRGDSAAYFCASSLGPYNSPLHFGNGTRLTVT.

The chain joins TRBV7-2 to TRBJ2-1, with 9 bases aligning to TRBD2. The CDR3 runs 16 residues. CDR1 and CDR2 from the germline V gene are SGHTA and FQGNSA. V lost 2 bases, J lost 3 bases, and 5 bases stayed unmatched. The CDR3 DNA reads TGTGCCAGCAGCTTAACCGGGACTAGCCTCTACAATGAGCAGTTCTTC. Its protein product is CASSLTGTSLYNEQFF.

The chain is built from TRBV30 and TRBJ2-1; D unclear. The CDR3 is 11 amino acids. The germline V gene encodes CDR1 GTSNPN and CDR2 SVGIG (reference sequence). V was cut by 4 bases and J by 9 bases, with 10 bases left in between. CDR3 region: CAWTNLGEQFF. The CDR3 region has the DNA TGTGCCTGGACAAACTTAGGTGAGCAGTTCTTC.

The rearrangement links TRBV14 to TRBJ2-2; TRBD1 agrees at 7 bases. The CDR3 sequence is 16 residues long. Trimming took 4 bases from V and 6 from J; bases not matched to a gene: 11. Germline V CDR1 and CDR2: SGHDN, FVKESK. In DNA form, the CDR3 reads TGTGCCAGCAGCCTCACAGGGGCAGGAGGTCCCGGGGAGCTGTTTTTT. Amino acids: CASSLTGAGGPGELFF.

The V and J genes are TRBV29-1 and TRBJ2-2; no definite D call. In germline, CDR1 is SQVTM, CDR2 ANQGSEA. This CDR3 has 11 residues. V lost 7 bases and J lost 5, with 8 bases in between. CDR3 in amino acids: CSASRTGELFF. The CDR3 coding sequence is TGCAGCGCCTCCCGTACCGGGGAGCTGTTTTTT.

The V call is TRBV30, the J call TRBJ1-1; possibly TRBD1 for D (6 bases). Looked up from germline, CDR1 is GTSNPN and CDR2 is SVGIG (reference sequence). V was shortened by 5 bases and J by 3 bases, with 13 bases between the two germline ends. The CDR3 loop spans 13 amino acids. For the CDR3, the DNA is TGTGCCTGGGCTAAGGGGGACTACACTGAAGCTTTCTTT. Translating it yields CAWAKGDYTEAFF.

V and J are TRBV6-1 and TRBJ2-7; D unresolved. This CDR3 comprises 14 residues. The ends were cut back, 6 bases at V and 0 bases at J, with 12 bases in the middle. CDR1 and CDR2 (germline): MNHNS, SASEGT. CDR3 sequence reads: CASRPVVSSYEQYF. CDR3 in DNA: TGTGCCAGCAGGCCCGTTGTAAGCTCCTACGAGCAGTACTTC.